Shown below are 8 T cell receptor beta chains from a single sample sequenced in a study of blood T cell repertoires in COVID-19. Sequencing used immunoSEQ multiplex PCR; TCRdb keeps in-frame clones, though not all of them. The table shows around 150,000 clones, with over 65% occurring only once. Sequences were obtained from peripheral blood. The receptors derive from a man in his sixties with acute or convalescent COVID-19.

The chain is built from TRBV27 and TRBJ2-2, with 11 bases aligning to TRBD1. The CDR3 contains 15 residues. Trimming took 5 bases from V and 5 from J; bases not matched to a gene: 4. Germline V gives CDR1 MNHEY, CDR2 SMNVEV (reference sequence). The CDR3 nucleotides read TGTGCCAGCAGTCACGGGACAGGGGGGACCGGGGAGCTGTTTTTT. Residues: CASSHGTGGTGELFF.

To note about this clone: The same CDR3 also results from other DNA sequences found in this sample. The V gene is TRBV12-3 or TRBV12-4, the J gene TRBJ2-1; D is unresolved. CDR3 size: 10 residues. With 5 bases removed from V and 6 bases from J, the gap between germline ends came to 2 bases. In nucleotides, the CDR3 is TGTGCCAGCAGTCTCAATGAGCAGTTCTTC. Protein product: CASSLNEQFF.

The chain combines TRBV4-3 with TRBJ2-5; 11 positions agree with TRBD2. The CDR3 consists of 14 residues. The germline CDR1 and CDR2 sequences are LGHNA and YSLEER. With V trimmed by 4 bases and J by 3 bases, 1 base remained unmatched. The CDR3 DNA reads as TGCGCCAGCAGCCCGGGACTAGCGGAAGAGACCCAGTACTTC. Amino acids: CASSPGLAEETQYF.

This clone was detected only once. Other DNA variants within this sample encode the same CDR3. The genes are TRBV5-4 and TRBJ1-2; 8 bases agree with TRBD1. With 2 bases clipped from V and 5 bases from J, the junction kept 2 bases outside the gene matches. Looked up from germline, CDR1 is SGHNT and CDR2 is YYREEE (reference sequence). CDR3 length equals 13 residues. CDR3 residues: CASSFDRGYGYTF. In nucleotides, the CDR3 is TGTGCCAGCAGCTTTGACAGGGGTTATGGCTACACCTTC.

The chain recombines TRBV18 with TRBJ1-5; TRBD1 agrees at 7 bases. CDR3 length: 15 amino acids. V lost 2 bases to trimming and J lost 6 bases; unmatched junction nucleotides: 7. The germline CDR1 and CDR2 sequences are KGHSH and LQKENI. CDR3 region: CASSPSETGFQPQHF. In DNA, the CDR3 is TGTGCCAGCTCACCATCTGAGACAGGGTTTCAGCCCCAGCATTTT.

The chain uses TRBV30 and TRBJ1-4; 8 bases map to TRBD1. Germline V CDR1 and CDR2: GTSNPN, SVGIG (reference sequence). CDR3 length: 12 residues. Unmatched junction bases numbered 3, after V lost 4 bases and J lost 8 bases. CDR3 bases: TGTGCCTGGAATACAGGGGGGGAAAAACTGTTTTTT. Amino acids: CAWNTGGEKLFF.

V and J are TRBV6-1 and TRBJ1-6, with D possibly TRBD1 on 6 matching bases. The CDR3 is made up of 15 amino acids. Germline values: CDR1 MNHNS, CDR2 SASEGT. Trimming took off 3 bases at V and 7 bases at J, with 13 bases between the two ends. CDR3 bases: TGTGCCAGCAGTGACCGGCAGGGGCAAAATTCACCCCTCCACTTT. It encodes CASSDRQGQNSPLHF.

This clone was seen a handful of times. V gene TRBV7-3 combines with J gene TRBJ1-2; 9 nucleotides agree with TRBD1. Germline V lookup: CDR1 SGHTA, CDR2 FQGTGA. The V segment lost 1 base and the J segment 8 bases; nucleotides outside the gene matches: 5. The CDR3 is 14 residues long. Here the CDR3 DNA reads TGTGCCAGCAGCTTAATGGGGACAGGGTCCGGCTACACCTTC. Its protein product is CASSLMGTGSGYTF.